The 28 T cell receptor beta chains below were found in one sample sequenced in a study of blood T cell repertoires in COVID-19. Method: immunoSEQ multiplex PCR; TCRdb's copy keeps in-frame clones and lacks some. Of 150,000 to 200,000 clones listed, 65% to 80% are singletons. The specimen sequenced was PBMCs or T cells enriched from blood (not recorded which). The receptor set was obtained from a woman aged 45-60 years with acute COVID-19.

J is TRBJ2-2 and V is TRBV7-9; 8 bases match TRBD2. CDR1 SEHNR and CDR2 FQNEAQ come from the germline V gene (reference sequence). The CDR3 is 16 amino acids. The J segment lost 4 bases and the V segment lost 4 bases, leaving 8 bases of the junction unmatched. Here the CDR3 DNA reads TGTGCCAGCAGCTCCACAGGAGCGGGGGTCACCGGGGAGCTGTTTTTT. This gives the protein CASSSTGAGVTGELFF. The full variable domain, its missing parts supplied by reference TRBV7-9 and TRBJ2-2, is DTGVSQNPRHKITKRGQNVTFRCDPISEHNRLYWYRQTLGQGPEFLTYFQNEAQLEKSRLLSDRFSAERPKGSFSTLEIQRTEQGDSAMYLCASSSTGAGVTGELFFGEGSRLTVL.

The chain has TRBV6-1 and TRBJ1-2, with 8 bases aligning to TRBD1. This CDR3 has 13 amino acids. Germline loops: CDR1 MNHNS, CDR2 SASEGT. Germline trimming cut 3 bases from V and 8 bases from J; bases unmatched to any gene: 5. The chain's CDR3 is CASSELQGGGYTF. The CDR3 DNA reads TGTGCCAGCAGTGAGCTACAGGGGGGCGGCTACACCTTC.

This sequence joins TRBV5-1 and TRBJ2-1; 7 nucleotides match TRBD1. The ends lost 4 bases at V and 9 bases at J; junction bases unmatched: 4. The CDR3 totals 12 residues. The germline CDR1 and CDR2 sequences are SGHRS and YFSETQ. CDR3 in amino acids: CASSARQGEQFF. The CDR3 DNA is TGCGCCAGCAGCGCTAGACAGGGTGAGCAGTTCTTC.

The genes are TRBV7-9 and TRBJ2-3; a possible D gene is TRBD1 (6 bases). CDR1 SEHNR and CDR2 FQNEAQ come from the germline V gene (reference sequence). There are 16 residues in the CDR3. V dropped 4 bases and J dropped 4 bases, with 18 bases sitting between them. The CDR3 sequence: CASSWGLDPGADTQYF. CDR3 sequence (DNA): TGTGCCAGCAGCTGGGGGCTAGACCCCGGGGCAGATACGCAGTATTTT.

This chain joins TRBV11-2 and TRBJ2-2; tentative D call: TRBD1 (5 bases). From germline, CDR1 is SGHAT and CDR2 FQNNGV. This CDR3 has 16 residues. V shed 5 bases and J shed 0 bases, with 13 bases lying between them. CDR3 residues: CASSRGRDTNTGELFF. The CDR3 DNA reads TGTGCCAGCAGCCGAGGCAGGGATACGAACACCGGGGAGCTGTTTTTT.

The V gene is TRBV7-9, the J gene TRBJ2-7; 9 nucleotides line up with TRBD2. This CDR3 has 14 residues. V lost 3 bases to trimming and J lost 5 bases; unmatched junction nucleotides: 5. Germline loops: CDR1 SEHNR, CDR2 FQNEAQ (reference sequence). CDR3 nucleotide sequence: TGTGCCAGCAGCTTGGCTAGCGGGGCCCACGAGCAGTACGTC. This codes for CASSLASGAHEQYV.

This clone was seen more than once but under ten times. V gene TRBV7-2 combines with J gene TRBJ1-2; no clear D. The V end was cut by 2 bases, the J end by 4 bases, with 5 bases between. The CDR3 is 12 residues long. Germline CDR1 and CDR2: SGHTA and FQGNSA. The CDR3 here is CASSLSGYGYTF. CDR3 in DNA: TGTGCCAGCAGCTTATCGGGCTATGGCTACACCTTC.

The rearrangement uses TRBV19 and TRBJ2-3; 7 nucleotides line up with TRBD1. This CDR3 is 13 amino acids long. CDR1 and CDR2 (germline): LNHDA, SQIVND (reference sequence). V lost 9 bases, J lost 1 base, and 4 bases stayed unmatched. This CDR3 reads CASGTAGTDTQYF. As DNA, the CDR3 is TGTGCCAGCGGGACAGCTGGCACAGATACGCAGTATTTT.

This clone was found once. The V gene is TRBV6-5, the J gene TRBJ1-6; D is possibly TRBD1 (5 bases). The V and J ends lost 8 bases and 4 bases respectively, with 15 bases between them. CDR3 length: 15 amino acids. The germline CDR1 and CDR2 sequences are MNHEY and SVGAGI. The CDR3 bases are TGTGCCAGCGGAAGTGGGGGGGATTATAATTCACCCCTCCACTTT. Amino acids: CASGSGGDYNSPLHF.

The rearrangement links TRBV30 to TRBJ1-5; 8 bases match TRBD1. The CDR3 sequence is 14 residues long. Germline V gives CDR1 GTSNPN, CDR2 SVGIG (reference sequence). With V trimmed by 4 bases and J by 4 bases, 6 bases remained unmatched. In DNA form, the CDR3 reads TGTGCCTGGAAGGGACAGGAGATAAATCAGCCCCAGCATTTT. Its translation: CAWKGQEINQPQHF.

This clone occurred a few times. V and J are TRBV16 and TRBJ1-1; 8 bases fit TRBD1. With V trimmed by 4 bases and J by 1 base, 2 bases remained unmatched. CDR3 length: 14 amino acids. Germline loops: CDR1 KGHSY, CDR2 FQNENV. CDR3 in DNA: TGTGCCAGCAGCCCCGGGACAGGGAACACTGAAGCTTTCTTT. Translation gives CASSPGTGNTEAFF.

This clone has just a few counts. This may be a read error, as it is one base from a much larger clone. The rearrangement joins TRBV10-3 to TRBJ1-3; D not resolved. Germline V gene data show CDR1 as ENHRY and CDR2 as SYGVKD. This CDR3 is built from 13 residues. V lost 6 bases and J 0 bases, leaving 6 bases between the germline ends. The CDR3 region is CAIRGSSGNTIYF. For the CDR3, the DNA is TGTGCCATCAGGGGGAGCTCTGGAAACACCATATATTTT.

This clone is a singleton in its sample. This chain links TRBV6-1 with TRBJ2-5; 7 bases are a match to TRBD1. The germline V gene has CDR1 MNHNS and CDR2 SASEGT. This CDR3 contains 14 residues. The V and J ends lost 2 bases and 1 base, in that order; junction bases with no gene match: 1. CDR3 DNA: TGTGCCAGCAGTGAAAAGGGGGCCCAAGAGACCCAGTACTTC. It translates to CASSEKGAQETQYF.

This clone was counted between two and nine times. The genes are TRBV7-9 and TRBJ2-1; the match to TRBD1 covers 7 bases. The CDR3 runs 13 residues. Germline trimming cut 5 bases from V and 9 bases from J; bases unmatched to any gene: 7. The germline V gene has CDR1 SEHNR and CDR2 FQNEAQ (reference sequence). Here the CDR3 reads CASSPDRSGEQFF. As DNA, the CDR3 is TGTGCCAGCAGCCCGGACAGGAGCGGTGAGCAGTTCTTC.

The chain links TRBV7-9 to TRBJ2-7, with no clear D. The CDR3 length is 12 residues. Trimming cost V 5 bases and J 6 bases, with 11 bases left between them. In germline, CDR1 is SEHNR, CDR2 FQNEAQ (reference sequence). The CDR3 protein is CASSASSREQYV. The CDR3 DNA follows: TGTGCCAGCAGCGCCTCCTCGCGCGAGCAGTACGTC.

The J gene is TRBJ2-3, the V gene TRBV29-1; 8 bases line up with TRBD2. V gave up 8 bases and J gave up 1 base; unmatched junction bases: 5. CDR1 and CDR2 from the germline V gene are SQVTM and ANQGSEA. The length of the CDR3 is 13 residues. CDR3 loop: CSPGGGGTDTQYF. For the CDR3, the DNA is TGCAGCCCGGGGGGGGGAGGCACAGATACGCAGTATTTT.

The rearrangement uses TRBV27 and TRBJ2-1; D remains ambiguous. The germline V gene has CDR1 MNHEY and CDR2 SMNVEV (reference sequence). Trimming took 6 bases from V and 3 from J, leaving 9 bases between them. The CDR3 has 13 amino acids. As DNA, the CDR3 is TGTGCCAGCAGCGATGTGAGCTACAATGAGCAGTTCTTC. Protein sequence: CASSDVSYNEQFF.

As DNA, the CDR3 is TGTGCCAGCACGCGGGGGGGGTTGAGGGAGACCCAGTACTTC. It translates to CASTRGGLRETQYF. The J gene is TRBJ2-5, the V gene TRBV6-5, with 9 bases aligning to TRBD2. This CDR3 contains 14 residues. The germline gives CDR1 MNHEY, CDR2 SVGAGI. V was pared by 7 bases and J by 5 bases, with 8 bases of the junction left unmatched.

CDR3 residues: CASSAKFGSEAFF. The CDR3 DNA follows: TGTGCCAGCAGCGCGAAGTTCGGGTCTGAAGCTTTCTTT. The chain links TRBV9 to TRBJ1-1; D is undetermined. Deletions cut 3 bases from V and 6 bases from J, with 12 bases between. Germline V gene sequence: CDR1 SGDLS, CDR2 YYNGEE. The CDR3 sequence is 13 residues long.

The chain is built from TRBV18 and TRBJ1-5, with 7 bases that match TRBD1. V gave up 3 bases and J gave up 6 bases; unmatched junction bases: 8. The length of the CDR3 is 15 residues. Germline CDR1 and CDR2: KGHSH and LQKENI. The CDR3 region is CASSPRQGMGQPQHF. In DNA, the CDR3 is TGTGCCAGCTCACCGAGACAGGGCATGGGTCAGCCCCAGCATTTT.

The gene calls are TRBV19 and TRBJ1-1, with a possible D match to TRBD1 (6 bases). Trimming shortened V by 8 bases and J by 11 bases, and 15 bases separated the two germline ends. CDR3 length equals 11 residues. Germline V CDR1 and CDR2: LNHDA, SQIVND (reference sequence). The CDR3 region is CASQAGVAAFF. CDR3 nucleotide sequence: TGTGCCAGTCAGGCAGGGGTGGCGGCTTTCTTT.

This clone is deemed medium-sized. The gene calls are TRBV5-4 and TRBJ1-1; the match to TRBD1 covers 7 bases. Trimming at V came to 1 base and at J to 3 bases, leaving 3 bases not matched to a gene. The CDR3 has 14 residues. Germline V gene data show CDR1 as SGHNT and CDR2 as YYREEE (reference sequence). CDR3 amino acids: CASSLLGQHTEAFF. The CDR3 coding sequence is TGTGCCAGCAGCTTGTTGGGACAGCACACTGAAGCTTTCTTT.

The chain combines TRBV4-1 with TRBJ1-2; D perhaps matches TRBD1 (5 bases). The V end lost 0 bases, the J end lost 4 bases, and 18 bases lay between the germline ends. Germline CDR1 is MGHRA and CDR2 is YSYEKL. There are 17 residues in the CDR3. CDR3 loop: CASSQEGASRRGYGYTF. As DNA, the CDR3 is TGCGCCAGCAGCCAAGAAGGGGCCTCCCGAAGGGGCTATGGCTACACCTTC.

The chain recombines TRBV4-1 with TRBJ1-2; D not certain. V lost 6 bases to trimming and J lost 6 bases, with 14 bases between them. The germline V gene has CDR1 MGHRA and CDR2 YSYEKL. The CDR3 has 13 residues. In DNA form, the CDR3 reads TGCGCCAGCAGGAGGGTCCCCTTTAATGGCTACACCTTC. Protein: CASRRVPFNGYTF.

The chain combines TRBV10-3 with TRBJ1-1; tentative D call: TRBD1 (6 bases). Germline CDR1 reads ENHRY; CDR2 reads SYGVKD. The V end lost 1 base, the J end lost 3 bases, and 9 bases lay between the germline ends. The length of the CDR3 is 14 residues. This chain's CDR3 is CAISEWSGDTEAFF. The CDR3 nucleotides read TGTGCCATCAGTGAGTGGTCAGGGGACACTGAAGCTTTCTTT.

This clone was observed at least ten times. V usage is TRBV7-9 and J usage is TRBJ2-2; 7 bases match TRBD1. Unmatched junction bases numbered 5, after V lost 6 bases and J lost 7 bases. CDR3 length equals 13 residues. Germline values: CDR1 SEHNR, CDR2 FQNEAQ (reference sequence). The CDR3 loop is CASSTGVVGELFF. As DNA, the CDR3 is TGTGCCAGCAGTACAGGGGTTGTCGGGGAGCTGTTTTTT. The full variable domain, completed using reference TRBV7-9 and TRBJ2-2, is DTGVSQNPRHKITKRGQNVTFRCDPISEHNRLYWYRQTLGQGPEFLTYFQNEAQLEKSRLLSDRFSAERPKGSFSTLEIQRTEQGDSAMYLCASSTGVVGELFFGEGSRLTVL.

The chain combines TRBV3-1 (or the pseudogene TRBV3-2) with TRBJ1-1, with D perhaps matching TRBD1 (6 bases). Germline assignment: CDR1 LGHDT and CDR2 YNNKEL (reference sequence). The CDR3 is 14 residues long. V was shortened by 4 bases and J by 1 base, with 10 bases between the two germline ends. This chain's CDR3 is CASSPYRENTEAFF. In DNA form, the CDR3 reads TGTGCCAGCAGCCCCTACAGGGAGAACACTGAAGCTTTCTTT.

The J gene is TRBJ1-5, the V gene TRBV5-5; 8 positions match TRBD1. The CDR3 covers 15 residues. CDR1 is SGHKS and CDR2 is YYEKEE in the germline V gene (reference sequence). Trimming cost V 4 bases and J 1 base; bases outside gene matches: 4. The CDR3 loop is CASSTDRASNQPQHF. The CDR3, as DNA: TGTGCCAGCAGCACGGACAGGGCGAGCAATCAGCCCCAGCATTTT.